These 29 T cell receptor beta chains came from one sample sequenced in a study of Ad26.COV2.S vaccination and SARS-CoV-2 variants. The treatment denotes: about 20 received Ad26.COV2.S at low or high dose, single or two shots; about 5 received placebo; per-sample allocation not given. Following the first vaccine or placebo injection, samples were taken on day 63. Libraries were prepared by immunoSEQ multiplex PCR; TCRdb keeps only in-frame clonotypes and omits some of them. The sample gives about 400,000 clones, more than 85% of which show up once; 3.5% is in the top ten. The sample was peripheral blood, taken in a trial of Ad26.COV2.S vaccine versus placebo. These receptors originate from a person aged 18 to 65 who received the Ad26.COV2.S COVID-19 vaccine or a placebo.

The V gene is TRBV27, the J gene TRBJ2-1; maybe TRBD1 (6 bases). V was trimmed by 4 bases and J by 0 bases, leaving 19 bases between them. This CDR3 spans 18 amino acids. Germline CDR1 MNHEY, CDR2 SMNVEV (reference sequence). CDR3 coding DNA: TGTGCCAGCAGTTACAGGGTCCTGACCCTTAGCTCCTACAATGAGCAGTTCTTC. It encodes CASSYRVLTLSSYNEQFF.

This clone has only one observation. V usage is TRBV2 and J usage is TRBJ1-1; maybe TRBD1 (5 bases). Trimming took 3 bases from V and 0 from J, leaving 14 bases between them. Germline V gene data show CDR1 as SNHLY and CDR2 as FYNNEI. The CDR3 is 16 amino acids. CDR3: CASSDHPGRVNTEAFF. The CDR3 region has the DNA TGTGCCAGCAGTGATCATCCGGGACGGGTGAACACTGAAGCTTTCTTT.

The genes are TRBV15 and TRBJ1-1, with TRBD1 matching 9 bases. With V trimmed by 2 bases and J by 4 bases, 8 bases remained unmatched. The CDR3 has 16 amino acids. Germline V gene sequence: CDR1 LNHNV, CDR2 YYDKDF (reference sequence). CDR3 sequence reads: CATSRLLGDRVTEAFF. The DNA of the CDR3 is TGTGCCACCAGCAGACTTTTAGGGGACAGGGTCACTGAAGCTTTCTTT.

The gene calls are TRBV11-2 and TRBJ2-5, with a weak D call TRBD2 (6 bases). The V gene's germline CDR1 is SGHAT and CDR2 FQNNGV. The CDR3 is 14 residues long. The V end lost 1 base, the J end lost 5 bases, and 11 bases lay between the germline ends. CDR3 DNA: TGTGCCAGCAGCTTAGCACCCGGAGGGGAGACCCAGTACTTC. The encoded protein is CASSLAPGGETQYF.

The V and J genes are TRBV7-6 and TRBJ1-2, with 7 bases aligning to TRBD1. Germline V lookup: CDR1 SGHVS, CDR2 FNYEAQ. Unmatched junction bases numbered 8, after V lost 3 bases and J lost 4 bases. The CDR3 spans 15 residues. CDR3 nucleotides: TGTGCCAGCAGCTTTCGGACAGGTTCCGGCTATGGCTACACCTTC. Translating gives CASSFRTGSGYGYTF.

The chain links TRBV7-9 to TRBJ2-3; D is possibly TRBD1 (5 bases). V shed 2 bases and J shed 0 bases, with 6 bases lying between them. This CDR3 is built from 14 residues. CDR1 is SEHNR, CDR2 FQNEAQ, per germline (reference sequence). The CDR3 here is CASSLQGSTDTQYF. The CDR3 DNA reads TGTGCCAGCAGCTTACAGGGAAGCACAGATACGCAGTATTTT.

V gene TRBV20-1 combines with J gene TRBJ2-5; possibly TRBD1 for D (6 bases). From germline, CDR1 is DFQATT and CDR2 SNEGSKA (reference sequence). CDR3 size: 13 residues. V shed 3 bases and J shed 5 bases, with 13 bases lying between them. The CDR3 DNA sequence: TGCAGTGCTAGTTCCAGGGGAAGGGAGACCCAGTACTTC. Protein product: CSASSRGRETQYF.

This clone was observed once. This chain uses TRBV7-9 with TRBJ1-1, with 10 bases matching TRBD1. Trimming removed 1 base from V and 1 base from J; junction bases left unmatched: 6. There are 17 residues in the CDR3. Germline CDR1 SEHNR, CDR2 FQNEAQ (reference sequence). This CDR3 is CASSLVFRDRGNTEAFF. The CDR3 DNA reads as TGTGCCAGCAGCTTAGTTTTCCGGGACAGGGGGAACACTGAAGCTTTCTTT.

The rearrangement joins TRBV19 to TRBJ2-3; 7 nucleotides agree with TRBD2. V was pared by 5 bases and J by 4 bases, with 6 bases of the junction left unmatched. Germline V CDR1 and CDR2: LNHDA, SQIVND (reference sequence). The CDR3 extends over 14 amino acids. The CDR3 bases are TGTGCCAGTAGTGCCAGTGGGGGGGCAGATACGCAGTATTTT. It yields the protein CASSASGGADTQYF.

This chain's CDR3 is CASSQDTWDENTEAFF. The CDR3 coding sequence is TGCGCCAGCAGCCAAGATACGTGGGATGAGAACACTGAAGCTTTCTTT. This rearrangement joins TRBV4-3 to TRBJ1-1; no clear D. Germline CDR1 is LGHNA and CDR2 is YSLEER. Trimming shortened V by 0 bases and J by 1 base, and 12 bases separated the two germline ends. This CDR3 has 16 residues.

The V call is TRBV27, the J call TRBJ2-1; 11 bases line up with TRBD1. V shed 0 bases and J 6 bases; nucleotides not matched to a gene: 4. Looked up from germline, CDR1 is MNHEY and CDR2 is SMNVEV (reference sequence). The CDR3 loop spans 16 amino acids. DNA of the CDR3: TGTGCCAGCAGTTTATCGGGACAGGGGGTGGTCAATGAGCAGTTCTTC. Its translation: CASSLSGQGVVNEQFF.

This clone was observed a single time. The chain recombines TRBV7-8 with TRBJ2-1; TRBD2 is a possible D gene (5 bases). The V gene lost 0 bases and the J gene lost 0 bases, with 9 bases spanning the gap. CDR3 length: 16 amino acids. In germline, CDR1 is SGHVS, CDR2 FQNEAQ. CDR3 nucleotides: TGTGCCAGCAGCTTAGCGAAGCGGCCCTCCTACAATGAGCAGTTCTTC. This codes for CASSLAKRPSYNEQFF.

The rearrangement uses TRBV6-7 and TRBJ1-1, with TRBD1 identical over 9 bases. Being an ORF, TRBV6-7 has a function that is uncertain. The CDR3 covers 18 residues. The ends lost 6 bases at V and 1 base at J; junction bases unmatched: 15. CDR3 nucleotide sequence: TGTGCCAGCAGACTCCAAATTACAGGGGGCAGCACGAACACTGAAGCTTTCTTT. Protein: CASRLQITGGSTNTEAFF.

The chain employs TRBV7-8 and TRBJ1-4; D might be TRBD1 (5 bases). The germline gives CDR1 SGHVS, CDR2 FQNEAQ. The CDR3 covers 15 residues. Between the trimmed V and J ends, which lost 5 bases and 7 bases, there was a span of 17 bases. The CDR3, as DNA: TGTGCCAGCAGCGGAGACCGGGGGGTTGGTGAAAAACTGTTTTTT. It translates to CASSGDRGVGEKLFF.

The rearrangement links TRBV3-1 (or the pseudogene TRBV3-2) to TRBJ2-3, with 8 bases lining up with TRBD2. The trim removed 3 bases at V and 4 bases at J, leaving 6 bases unmatched. Germline V gives CDR1 LGHDT, CDR2 YNNKEL (reference sequence). This CDR3 contains 15 residues. CDR3 nucleotide sequence: TGTGCCAGCAGCCATCGCGGGGGGATCGCAGATACGCAGTATTTT. Translated: CASSHRGGIADTQYF.

CDR3 in DNA: TGTGCCAGCACCTTGACTAATGCTAATGAAAAACTGTTTTTT. This sequence encodes CASTLTNANEKLFF. This chain connects TRBV6-5 to TRBJ1-4; D gene unclear. Germline values: CDR1 MNHEY, CDR2 SVGAGI. This CDR3 contains 14 residues. Trimming took 7 bases from V and 3 from J, leaving 12 bases between them.

The chain recombines TRBV4-2 with TRBJ1-1; 7 nucleotides agree with TRBD1. This CDR3 has 16 amino acids. Germline V gives CDR1 LGHNA, CDR2 YNFKEQ. V lost 1 base to trimming and J lost 2 bases; unmatched junction nucleotides: 7. The CDR3 DNA is TGTGCCAGCAGCCAAGTAGGGGGCGGCGGAAACACTGAAGCTTTCTTT. This translates into CASSQVGGGGNTEAFF.

The gene calls are TRBV7-2 and TRBJ2-3, with D tentatively TRBD2 (6 bases). Germline values: CDR1 SGHTA, CDR2 FQGNSA. Trimming took 2 bases from V and 4 from J, leaving 10 bases between them. The CDR3 sequence is 14 residues long. DNA for the CDR3: TGTGCCAGCAGCTTACTAGCGCGGTCAGATACGCAGTATTTT. Its protein is CASSLLARSDTQYF.

The chain links TRBV7-6 to TRBJ2-7; D gene uncertain. CDR1 is SGHVS, CDR2 FNYEAQ, per germline. Trimming took 3 bases from V and 2 from J, leaving 11 bases between them. This CDR3 contains 14 residues. CDR3: CASSFSPSAYEQYF. The DNA for the CDR3 is TGTGCCAGCAGCTTCAGCCCCTCAGCCTACGAGCAGTACTTC.

This chain links TRBV27 with TRBJ1-6; 8 bases align to TRBD1. V trimming: 5 bases; J trimming: 6 bases; junction bases outside the gene matches: 9. From germline, CDR1 is MNHEY and CDR2 SMNVEV (reference sequence). The CDR3 is made up of 16 amino acids. DNA for the CDR3: TGTGCCAGCAGTAGGGGGACAGGTATCGCTAATTCACCCCTCCACTTT. This translates into CASSRGTGIANSPLHF.

The chain combines TRBV14 with TRBJ2-2, with TRBD2 as a possible D gene (5 bases). Trimming removed 1 base from V and 7 bases from J, with 10 bases in between. Germline assignment: CDR1 SGHDN and CDR2 FVKESK. This CDR3 has 14 amino acids. CDR3 sequence: CASSQVGEVGELFF. CDR3 nucleotide sequence: TGTGCCAGCAGCCAAGTCGGGGAAGTCGGGGAGCTGTTTTTT.

V is TRBV7-2 and J is TRBJ2-7; D might be TRBD2 (5 bases). The CDR3 is made up of 16 amino acids. Trimming took 5 bases from V and 2 from J, leaving 19 bases between them. The germline CDR1 and CDR2 sequences are SGHTA and FQGNSA. The CDR3 coding sequence is TGTGCCAGCAGCGACGCCCCTTTAGACGGGACCTACGAGCAGTACTTC. Amino acid sequence: CASSDAPLDGTYEQYF.

This sequence joins TRBV6-5 and TRBJ1-1; TRBD1 is a possible D gene (5 bases). The V gene lost 7 bases and the J gene lost 0 bases, with 12 bases spanning the gap. CDR1 MNHEY and CDR2 SVGAGI come from the germline V gene. The CDR3 totals 14 residues. The CDR3 nucleotides are TGTGCCAGCATCCTTGGGGACCTGAACACTGAAGCTTTCTTT. It specifies CASILGDLNTEAFF.

This chain links TRBV10-3 with TRBJ1-2; D possibly corresponds to TRBD1 (5 bases). V was shortened by 3 bases and J by 5 bases, with 22 bases between the two germline ends. This CDR3 has 17 residues. CDR1 and CDR2 (germline): ENHRY, SYGVKD. In nucleotides, the CDR3 is TGTGCCATCAGTGAAAGGGTTCTTTCCGTGGGGGGATATGGCTACACCTTC. The encoded protein is CAISERVLSVGGYGYTF.

The chain has TRBV7-4 and TRBJ1-5; TRBD1 might be the D (5 bases). Germline assignment: CDR1 SGHVT and CDR2 SQSDAQ. The length of the CDR3 is 13 residues. This CDR3 is CARTSGLNQPQHF. The CDR3 DNA reads as TGTGCGAGGACATCAGGGCTTAATCAGCCCCAGCATTTT.

V is TRBV11-2 and J is TRBJ2-1, with D maybe TRBD2 (6 bases). Germline loops: CDR1 SGHAT, CDR2 FQNNGV. This CDR3 spans 18 amino acids. V was trimmed by 0 bases and J by 7 bases, leaving 22 bases between them. CDR3 in amino acids: CASSLDWFSMPGGNEQFF. The CDR3, as DNA: TGTGCCAGCAGCTTAGATTGGTTTTCTATGCCAGGAGGGAATGAGCAGTTCTTC.

V usage is TRBV30 and J usage is TRBJ1-2; D unclear. Trimming removed 3 bases at V and 6 bases at J, with 11 bases between. CDR3 size: 12 residues. The germline V gene has CDR1 GTSNPN and CDR2 SVGIG (reference sequence). The chain's CDR3 is CAWSHVRDGYTF. CDR3 DNA: TGTGCCTGGAGCCACGTCCGGGATGGCTACACCTTC.

The V call is TRBV10-3, the J call TRBJ2-1, with 9 bases that match TRBD2. This CDR3 is built from 12 residues. The V and J ends lost 6 bases and 8 bases, in that order; junction bases with no gene match: 2. Germline assignment: CDR1 ENHRY and CDR2 SYGVKD. CDR3 residues: CAISRTSDEQFF. In DNA form, the CDR3 reads TGTGCCATCAGCAGGACTAGCGATGAGCAGTTCTTC.

The chain links TRBV11-2 to TRBJ2-7, with D possibly TRBD1 on 7 matching bases. Germline CDR1 is SGHAT and CDR2 is FQNNGV. Trimming took 5 bases from V and 4 from J, leaving 15 bases between them. CDR3 length: 14 residues. The CDR3 spells CASSLDRDFYEQYF. The CDR3 DNA reads as TGTGCCAGCAGCCTCGACAGGGACTTTTACGAGCAGTACTTC.